A single sample gave rise to the 8 T cell receptor beta chains below, sequenced in a study of cytomegalovirus exposure and HLA in healthy donors (dated by TCRdb to 2016 to 2017). The receptor library was made with the immunoSEQ multiplex PCR assay. For the multiplex PCR, a mixture combining 60 forward primers for TCR Vbeta segments and 13 reverse primers for TCR Jbeta segments was used. Entries here come from immuneACCESS through TCRdb and include only in-frame sequences with V and J called. Some clones fail to appear in such tables; in the studies checked, an unresolved V gene covers under half of the shortfall, and the cause of the remainder is unknown. The sample table contains 100,000 or so clones; only one count was recorded for around three quarters of them. The ten top clones hold approximately 11% of the sample. Sequenced sample: PBMCs. Every receptor here comes from a man aged 35-49 years in good health and CMV-seropositive.

This clone was detected a few times. This may be a read error, as it is one base from a much larger clone. The CDR3 reads CASSAGQGNTEAFF. CDR3 bases: TGTGCCAGCAGCGCGGGACAGGGGAACACTGAAGCTTTCTTT. The genes are TRBV7-6 and TRBJ1-1, with 9 bases identical to TRBD1. CDR3 length equals 14 residues. Losses at the gene ends were 5 bases for V and 1 base for J; bases not matched to a gene: 2. Germline V gene data show CDR1 as SGHVS and CDR2 as FNYEAQ.

This chain joins TRBV28 and TRBJ2-1; D may be TRBD1 (6 bases). Germline V lookup: CDR1 MDHEN, CDR2 SYDVKM. This CDR3 has 16 residues. The V and J ends lost 7 bases and 2 bases respectively, with 18 bases between them. CDR3 DNA sequence: TGTGCCAGCACTTCCTTCAGGGGATTTGCCTACAATGAGCAGTTCTTC. Its protein product is CASTSFRGFAYNEQFF.

J is TRBJ1-3 and V is TRBV7-8; D might be TRBD1 (5 bases). V dropped 3 bases and J dropped 1 base, with 10 bases sitting between them. The CDR3 is 15 residues long. Germline lookup yields CDR1 SGHVS and CDR2 FQNEAQ. The CDR3 sequence is CASSFGPGSGNTIYF. The CDR3 DNA follows: TGTGCCAGCAGCTTTGGTCCAGGGTCTGGAAACACCATATATTTT.

This clone was detected only a few times. Written as DNA, the CDR3 is TGTGCCAGCAGCACTAGACAGGGTGCCTACGAGCAGTACTTC. It translates to CASSTRQGAYEQYF. The V gene is TRBV7-2, the J gene TRBJ2-7, with TRBD1 matching 7 bases. With 5 bases clipped from V and 2 bases from J, the junction kept 6 bases outside the gene matches. From germline, CDR1 is SGHTA and CDR2 FQGNSA. The CDR3 extends over 14 amino acids.

V gene TRBV9 combines with J gene TRBJ2-1; 12 bases line up with TRBD2. The CDR3 has 17 amino acids. Germline CDR1 SGDLS, CDR2 YYNGEE. Trimming at V came to 2 bases and at J to 5 bases, leaving 8 bases not matched to a gene. The CDR3 DNA reads TGTGCCAGCAGCGTGGGTCTAGCGGGGGGGGAAGACAATGAGCAGTTCTTC. This gives the protein CASSVGLAGGEDNEQFF.

The V and J genes are TRBV6-4 and TRBJ1-1; D remains unclear. The CDR3 is 13 amino acids. V lost 5 bases and J lost 0, with 7 bases in between. The germline CDR1 and CDR2 sequences are MRHNA and SNTAGT. In nucleotides, the CDR3 is TGTGCCAGCAGTAATGGCATGAACACTGAAGCTTTCTTT. Its translation: CASSNGMNTEAFF.

This clone showed up many times. The chain recombines TRBV5-4 with TRBJ1-2; possibly TRBD1 for D (5 bases). This CDR3 has 14 residues. Trimming cost V 4 bases and J 4 bases, with 14 bases left between them. Germline CDR1 and CDR2: SGHNT and YYREEE (reference sequence). The CDR3 DNA reads TGTGCCAGCAGCCCGACAGTTACTTTCTATGGCTACACCTTC. Its translation: CASSPTVTFYGYTF.

The chain couples TRBV6-5 to TRBJ1-6; a possible D gene is TRBD1 (5 bases). Per germline, CDR1 MNHEY and CDR2 SVGAGI. V dropped 0 bases and J dropped 3 bases, with 9 bases sitting between them. The CDR3 length is 16 residues. CDR3 in DNA: TGTGCCAGCAGTTACTCGTCGCAGGGCTATAATTCACCCCTCCACTTT. Protein: CASSYSSQGYNSPLHF.